This TCR beta chain was retrieved from a study of a mutant IDH1 vaccine in newly diagnosed glioma. Across the whole study: Treated individuals were about 60% male and approximately 38% female, averaging about 40 years of age. Notes on the study in general: Pseudoprogression seemed unlinked to shifts in top peripheral T cell clonotypes.

Concerning this clone itself: Its antigen is unknown.

Libraries were prepared by immunoSEQ multiplex PCR; TCRdb keeps only in-frame clonotypes and omits some of them. The table records 95,000 to 100,000 clones, roughly 90% of them present only once. Time point meaning: baseline, week 1 (first vaccination visit). Documented treatment: pre-vaccination baseline after standard-of-care therapy. The source of this sequence is a woman in her forties or fifties with glioma. Specimen: PBMCs, collected from a glioma patient treated with radiotherapy, temozolomide or both.

The CDR3, as DNA: TGTGCCTGGAGTGTACTAAACAGCTACGAGCAGTACTTC. It encodes CAWSVLNSYEQYF. The chain employs TRBV30 and TRBJ2-7, with no clear D. The germline V and J ends were trimmed by 0 bases and 3 bases, with 9 bases remaining between them. Germline V lookup: CDR1 GTSNPN, CDR2 SVGIG (reference sequence). The CDR3 consists of 13 residues.